This is a list of T cell receptor beta chains from one sample in a study of response to subunit inactivated influenza vaccine. TCRdb recomputed calls from the RT-PCR reads with MiXCR, one row per CDR3 protein. The repertoire holds fewer than 800,000 distinct CDR3 sequences, about 15% seen once, with around 10% in the top ten. The sequenced sample was PBMCs from blood, obtained about 13 days after vaccination. The source of these receptors is a man aged 50 to 60 who received an inactivated influenza vaccine. The CDR3 runs from the conserved cysteine through the conserved F or W. The D gene is left open where the match is weak. A row's size may be missing; if present it is once, few, many or a size class.

cdr3_nt	cdr3_aa	clone_size	j_call	d_call	v_call
TGTGCCAGCAGCTTGGGAGGGGACTACTCAACTAATGAAAAACTGTTTTTT	CASSLGGDYSTNEKLFF	few	TRBJ1-4	.	TRBV5-6
TGTGCCACCATCAGAGCCGTGGGGCTAGCAGGTCGCGATGAGCAGTTCTTC	CATIRAVGLAGRDEQFF	.	TRBJ2-1	.	TRBV15
TGCAGCGTTGTAAGGGGGAGGTACCCCTACGAGCAGTACTTC	CSVVRGRYPYEQYF	few	TRBJ2-7	.	TRBV29-1
TGTGCCAGCAAGTCGACAGGGTCAATCAATCAGCCCCAGCATTTT	CASKSTGSINQPQHF	.	TRBJ1-5	TRBD1	TRBV27
TGTGCCAGCAGCGGGCCGGAGGAAAAACTGTTTTTT	CASSGPEEKLFF	.	TRBJ1-4	.	TRBV5-5
TGTGCCAGCAGTCCAGAGACTCTTAGCTGGGAGCTGTTTTTT	CASSPETLSWELFF	.	TRBJ2-2	.	TRBV12-3/TRBV12-4
TGTGCCAGCAGTGAGCACAGGGGCGGCGATACGCAGTATTTT	CASSEHRGGDTQYF	.	TRBJ2-3	TRBD1	TRBV6-1
TGTGCCAGCAGTTCGTTGAGCACGGACCCACAGTACTTC	CASSSLSTDPQYF	many	TRBJ2-4	.	TRBV6-6
TGCAGCGTCGAGGGACCACAGGGCCTGAGCTCCTACAATGAGCAGTTCTTC	CSVEGPQGLSSYNEQFF	few	TRBJ2-1	.	TRBV29-1
TGTGCCAGCAGCGACCGGGACAGGGTAAAAGAGACCCAGTACTTC	CASSDRDRVKETQYF	.	TRBJ2-5	TRBD1	TRBV7-2
TGTGCCAGCAGCTTCGGGCAGACCAATGAGCAGTTCTTC	CASSFGQTNEQFF	few	TRBJ2-1	.	TRBV7-2
TGTGCCACCAGTGGGTTCCGGGAACATGAGCAGTTCTTC	CATSGFREHEQFF	.	TRBJ2-1	.	TRBV24-1
TGCAGCGTTTCTTTTACAGGGAGGGGCGAAGCTTTCTTT	CSVSFTGRGEAFF	few	TRBJ1-1	.	TRBV29-1
TGTGCCAGCGGCCGGGCCTCCCACTTGGTCTCTGGAAACACCATATATTTT	CASGRASHLVSGNTIYF	few	TRBJ1-3	.	TRBV28
TGTGCCAGCAGCGTAGATGGGGGCTCCTACAATGAGCAGTTCTTC	CASSVDGGSYNEQFF	.	TRBJ2-1	.	TRBV9
TGCAGTGCTAGTAGACAGGATCTTAAAACTAATGAAAAACTGTTTTTT	CSASRQDLKTNEKLFF	few	TRBJ1-4	.	TRBV20-1
TGCAGTGCTAGACGCCCGACGGCGTACAATGAGCAGTTCTTC	CSARRPTAYNEQFF	.	TRBJ2-1	.	TRBV20-1
TGCGCCAGCAGCCAAGATTACGGACTGAACACCGGGGAGCTGTTTTTT	CASSQDYGLNTGELFF	.	TRBJ2-2	.	TRBV4-3
TGTGCCAGCAGTTACGGGACAGGGGACTATGGCTACACCTTC	CASSYGTGDYGYTF	.	TRBJ1-2	TRBD1	TRBV6-5
TGTGCCAGCAGCTTTATTACGGTTGCGTACAATGAGCAGTTCTTC	CASSFITVAYNEQFF	many	TRBJ2-1	.	TRBV5-6
TGCGCCAGCAGAGTAGGACTGAACTCCTACGAGCAGTACTTC	CASRVGLNSYEQYF	many	TRBJ2-7	.	TRBV5-1
TGTGCCACCAGCAGGGCCGGGCCCTACAATGAGCAGTTCTTC	CATSRAGPYNEQFF	few	TRBJ2-1	.	TRBV2
TGTGCCAGTAGCGACGTAGCGGGAGGCCTTAACAATGAGCAGTTCTTC	CASSDVAGGLNNEQFF	.	TRBJ2-1	TRBD2	TRBV19
TGCGCCAGCAGCTTGGTCGGGGAGGGAGATACGCAGTATTTT	CASSLVGEGDTQYF	few	TRBJ2-3	TRBD2	TRBV5-1
TGCAGCGTTGAAGACCGGCGACTAGCGGGACACGACTCTGGGGCCAACGTCCTGACTTTC	CSVEDRRLAGHDSGANVLTF	few	TRBJ2-6	TRBD2	TRBV29-1
TGCAGTGCTAGGGAACAAGTCTTCCCAGGAGGCTACACCTTC	CSAREQVFPGGYTF	.	TRBJ1-2	.	TRBV20-1
TGCGCCAGCTCTCACCGACAGGGGAGCACCGGGGAGCTGTTTTTT	CASSHRQGSTGELFF	many	TRBJ2-2	TRBD1	TRBV5-1
TGTGCCAGCAGCTCCAGGGGCGCTGGGGCCAACGTCCTGACTTTC	CASSSRGAGANVLTF	many	TRBJ2-6	.	TRBV6-2/TRBV6-3